This paragraph covers one T cell receptor beta chain sequence. This CDR3 contains 15 residues. Germline V gene data show CDR1 as SGDLS and CDR2 as YYNGEE. V gave up 0 bases and J gave up 4 bases; unmatched junction bases: 4. Every donor provided 7.5 to 10 milliliters of peripheral blood. The data were taken from a study of blood T cells in healthy people across ages. Study-level information: Capture via template switching afforded approximately one barcoded beta molecule per two T cells.

Using a J-beta primer mix together with a sample-barcoded 5' primer, a second PCR was run for roughly 7 to 12 cycles. TCRdb reprocessed the 5' RACE reads via MiXCR and lists one record per CDR3 protein. The sample lists around 1,000,000 distinct CDR3 sequences, under 30% occurring once. These same data were also listed under a study on T cells of mothers and their children. This second study notes: Donation involved three healthy Caucasian mothers and the six children that they had.

The chain combines TRBV9 with TRBJ2-1; 7 bases are a match to TRBD2. The sample was blood. This clonotype was sampled from a girl aged 2-9 years in good health. This chain's CDR3 is CASSVGAGLYNEQFF. The CDR3 DNA reads TGTGCCAGCAGCGTAGGAGCGGGGCTATACAATGAGCAGTTCTTC.